This T cell receptor beta chain was found in a study of cytomegalovirus exposure and HLA in healthy donors. Study-wide results and caveats: Accurate prediction of most subjects' HLA-A and HLA-B alleles from TCR beta sequences was reported. Association of a missense DCLRE1C variant with TCR beta V- and J-gene trimming was reported in a later analysis.

CDR3 length: 15 amino acids. The V segment lost 1 base and the J segment 6 bases; nucleotides outside the gene matches: 8. The germline V gene encodes CDR1 SEHNR and CDR2 FQNEAQ (reference sequence). The PCR ran on 60 Vbeta and 13 Jbeta primers. The method was immunoSEQ multiplex PCR; TCRdb's version includes in-frame clones alone and lacks a portion of them. Its clone listing holds about 200,000 clones. Turning to this clone: As yet, its antigen is unknown.

Sequencing was carried out using PBMCs. V and J are TRBV7-9 and TRBJ1-2; TRBD1 matches 7 bases. This TCR came from a girl aged 2-9 years in good health and CMV-seropositive. In nucleotides, the CDR3 is TGTGCCAGCAGCTTAGACAGTCGAGGGGGCGATGGCTACACCTTC. Translation gives CASSLDSRGGDGYTF.